The clone carrying this TCR beta chain was observed many times. What it binds is not known. These data are taken from a study of identical twins. Study conclusions and caveats: Abundant cord blood beta clonotypes carried fewer insertions; memory repertoires showed none. Zero-insertion findings could be partly confounded by invariant cells (MAIT and iNKT cells). Low generation-probability sequences were in excess among twin-shared out-of-frame alpha sequences.

TCRdb re-derived calls from the 5' RACE reads in MiXCR, one entry per CDR3 protein. The table includes fewer than 350,000 distinct CDR3 sequences, approximately 8.5% detected once. The CDR3 contains 12 residues. Germline V gene lookup returns CDR1 KGHSH and CDR2 LQKENI. Trimming cost V 8 bases and J 3 bases, with 9 bases left between them. Donors uniformly comprised healthy Caucasians. This sample was also put to use in a study of yellow fever vaccine responses in identical twins.

The chain uses TRBV18 and TRBJ2-3, with D hard to call. Input material: memory (CD45RO+) T cells sorted from blood. The receptor was isolated from a woman aged 18-35 years in good health. CDR3: CASSPGTDTQYF. DNA for the CDR3: TGTGCCAGCAGCCCTGGAACAGATACGCAGTATTTT. The full variable domain, rest sourced from reference TRBV18 and TRBJ2-3, is NAGVMQNPRHLVRRRGQEARLRCSPMKGHSHVYWYRQLPEEGLKFMVYLQKENIIDESGMPKERFSAEFPKEGPSILRIQQVVRGDSAAYFCASSPGTDTQYFGPGTRLTVL.